The rows below give T cell receptor beta chains drawn from one sample of a study of T cells after posttransplantation cyclophosphamide. Measured with immunoSEQ multiplex PCR; TCRdb has only the in-frame clones, and not every one. The sample yields 35,000 to 55,000 clones, without any singletons. The sequencing input was PBMCs. These receptors were collected from a man aged 35 to 55 in good health, CMV-negative, and a related stem cell transplant donor. CDR3s include the opening cysteine and the closing phenylalanine or tryptophan. The D gene is left open where the match is weak. The size field is filled for only some rows; it gives once, few, many or a size class.

clone_size	d_call	j_call	v_call	cdr3_aa	cdr3_nt
many	TRBD1	TRBJ1-5	TRBV5-6	CASSPGQGNQPQHF	TGTGCCAGCAGCCCGGGACAGGGAAATCAGCCCCAGCATTTT
NA	TRBD1	TRBJ2-3	TRBV27	CASSPRLGGADTQYF	TGTGCCAGCAGTCCACGGTTAGGGGGCGCAGATACGCAGTATTTT
many	TRBD1	TRBJ2-3	TRBV7-9	CASSLAGRGLYTDTQYF	TGTGCCAGCAGCTTAGCGGGCAGGGGGCTGTACACAGATACGCAGTATTTT
many	NA	TRBJ1-6	TRBV7-2	CASSPPPAGGRSPLHF	TGTGCCAGCAGCCCCCCCCCGGCCGGGGGAAGGTCACCCCTCCACTTT
many	NA	TRBJ1-5	TRBV4-1	CASSQDTDSNQPQHF	TGCGCCAGCAGCCAAGATACAGATAGCAATCAGCCCCAGCATTTT
NA	NA	TRBJ2-3	TRBV9	CASSVDTTGRPTDTQYF	TGTGCCAGCAGCGTAGATACGACAGGCCGGCCGACAGATACGCAGTATTTT
many	TRBD2	TRBJ2-1	TRBV5-1	CASSLASGSVGEQFF	TGCGCCAGCAGCTTGGCTAGCGGGAGTGTCGGTGAGCAGTTCTTC
many	NA	TRBJ1-3	TRBV7-7	CASSFFSVRTIYF	TGTGCCAGCAGCTTTTTCTCGGTGCGTACCATATATTTT
many	NA	TRBJ2-1	TRBV2	CASKATRPYNEQFF	TGTGCCAGCAAGGCGACTAGACCCTACAATGAGCAGTTCTTC
few	TRBD2	TRBJ2-1	TRBV7-9	CASSYPRVGAGGYNEQFF	TGTGCCAGCAGCTATCCCAGGGTTGGAGCGGGAGGATACAATGAGCAGTTCTTC
many	TRBD1	TRBJ2-1	TRBV7-2	CASSPGQGKFSSYNEQFF	TGTGCCAGCAGCCCCGGACAGGGGAAGTTTAGCTCCTACAATGAGCAGTTCTTC
many	TRBD1	TRBJ1-2	TRBV19	CASTVPGGYGYTF	TGTGCCAGTACTGTCCCAGGGGGCTATGGCTACACCTTC
NA	TRBD1	TRBJ1-2	TRBV11-2	CASRPTGGLFNYGYTF	TGTGCCAGCAGGCCGACAGGGGGCCTTTTTAACTATGGCTACACCTTC
many	TRBD2	TRBJ2-5	TRBV9	CASSVSDGREFGETQYF	TGTGCCAGCAGCGTAAGCGATGGGCGGGAGTTCGGAGAGACCCAGTACTTC
many	TRBD2	TRBJ2-5	TRBV6-1	CASSEPAGYQETQYF	TGTGCCAGCAGTGAACCAGCGGGGTACCAAGAGACCCAGTACTTC
few	TRBD2	TRBJ2-5	TRBV14	CASSQVGTSGTQETQYF	TGTGCCAGCAGCCAAGTCGGGACTAGCGGGACCCAAGAGACCCAGTACTTC
many	TRBD2	TRBJ2-1	TRBV5-5	CASSTLAGGRGEQFF	TGTGCCAGCAGCACACTAGCGGGAGGCCGGGGTGAGCAGTTCTTC
few	NA	TRBJ1-2	TRBV7-8	CASSLESGGRNFGYTF	TGTGCCAGCAGCTTAGAATCGGGGGGGAGGAATTTTGGCTACACCTTC
many	TRBD1	TRBJ1-2	TRBV9	CASSVGTGGYYGYTF	TGTGCCAGCAGCGTAGGAACAGGGGGTTACTATGGCTACACCTTC
many	NA	TRBJ1-2	TRBV10-3	CAISEGEGRYGYTF	TGTGCCATCAGTGAGGGGGAGGGAAGATATGGCTACACCTTC
many	NA	TRBJ1-5	TRBV25-1	CASSEPAGYRYPNQPQHF	TGTGCCAGCAGTGAACCAGCAGGGTACCGTTACCCAAATCAGCCCCAGCATTTT
many	TRBD1	TRBJ1-2	TRBV5-4	CASNVGTGQTNYGYTF	TGTGCCAGCAACGTCGGGACGGGACAGACAAACTATGGCTACACCTTC
few	TRBD2	TRBJ2-5	TRBV18	CASRPLLAENQETQYF	TGTGCCAGCCGACCCTTACTAGCGGAAAATCAAGAGACCCAGTACTTC
many	NA	TRBJ2-5	TRBV28	CASSVDTQETQYF	TGTGCCAGCAGTGTGGACACACAAGAGACCCAGTACTTC
many	NA	TRBJ2-7	TRBV6-1	CASSEAWDTYEQYF	TGTGCCAGCAGTGAAGCGTGGGACACCTACGAGCAGTACTTC
many	NA	TRBJ1-3	TRBV18	CASSRTGNSGNTIYF	TGTGCCAGCTCACGAACAGGAAACTCTGGAAACACCATATATTTT
few	TRBD1	TRBJ2-3	TRBV9	CASSLVQGRDTQYF	TGTGCCAGCAGCTTAGTACAGGGGCGGGATACGCAGTATTTT
many	TRBD1	TRBJ2-5	TRBV18	CASSPPTDRARETQYF	TGTGCCAGCTCACCACCGACGGACAGGGCGCGGGAGACCCAGTACTTC
many	NA	TRBJ2-5	TRBV6-1	CASSEYSRETQYF	TGTGCCAGCAGTGAATATAGTCGAGAGACCCAGTACTTC
many	NA	TRBJ2-1	TRBV11-2	CASSYTGIRSYNEQFF	TGTGCCAGCAGCTATACAGGGATCAGGTCCTACAATGAGCAGTTCTTC
many	NA	TRBJ1-3	TRBV19	CASSRTVVHSGNTIYF	TGTGCCAGTAGTAGGACAGTGGTACACTCTGGAAACACCATATATTTT
NA	TRBD1	TRBJ2-2	TRBV19	CASSRTGGTGELFF	TGTGCCAGTAGCAGGACAGGGGGCACCGGGGAGCTGTTTTTT
many	TRBD2	TRBJ2-7	TRBV7-7	CASSSRDYLYEQYF	TGTGCCAGCAGCTCCCGGGACTACCTCTACGAGCAGTACTTC
few	TRBD2	TRBJ2-5	TRBV6-5	CASRSSGVQETQYF	TGTGCCAGCAGGTCTAGCGGGGTTCAAGAGACCCAGTACTTC
many	TRBD2	TRBJ2-5	TRBV19	CASSVPSGRAMGQETQYF	TGTGCCAGTAGTGTTCCAAGCGGGAGGGCCATGGGCCAAGAGACCCAGTACTTC
few	TRBD1	TRBJ1-2	TRBV5-1	CASSGGQGADYGYTF	TGCGCCAGCAGCGGGGGACAGGGGGCGGACTATGGCTACACCTTC
many	TRBD1	TRBJ1-5	TRBV19	CASKTTGENSNQPQHF	TGTGCCAGTAAAACGACAGGGGAGAATAGCAATCAGCCCCAGCATTTT
many	TRBD2	TRBJ2-2	TRBV7-2	CASSLAGGVRNTGELFF	TGTGCCAGCAGCTTAGCTGGGGGGGTCCGGAACACCGGGGAGCTGTTTTTT
many	TRBD1	TRBJ1-2	TRBV5-6	CASSSPGQGRGYTF	TGTGCCAGCAGCTCACCGGGACAGGGAAGGGGCTACACCTTC
many	TRBD1	TRBJ2-3	TRBV27	CASSLSGQGSDTQYF	TGTGCCAGCAGTTTATCGGGACAGGGCTCAGATACGCAGTATTTT
NA	NA	TRBJ1-1	TRBV6-6	CASEQPPNTEAFF	TGTGCCAGCGAACAGCCCCCGAACACTGAAGCTTTCTTT
many	NA	TRBJ2-1	TRBV19	CASSPPQEETVYNEQFF	TGTGCCAGTAGTCCGCCCCAAGAGGAGACGGTATACAATGAGCAGTTCTTC
many	TRBD2	TRBJ2-6	TRBV6-6	CASSQKGLAATNVLTF	TGTGCCAGCAGTCAAAAGGGACTAGCGGCCACCAACGTCCTGACTTTC
NA	NA	TRBJ2-5	TRBV18	CASSPRQGLQETQYF	TGTGCCAGCTCACCACGGCAGGGGCTCCAAGAGACCCAGTACTTC
many	NA	TRBJ2-1	TRBV6-4	CASSDDQDSYNEQFF	TGTGCCAGCAGTGATGACCAGGATTCCTACAATGAGCAGTTCTTC
many	NA	TRBJ2-3	TRBV5-6	CASSLWAGADTQYF	TGTGCCAGCAGCTTATGGGCAGGGGCAGATACGCAGTATTTT
many	NA	TRBJ2-2	TRBV19	CASTLPPGVANTGELFF	TGTGCCAGTACCTTACCCCCCGGGGTCGCGAACACCGGGGAGCTGTTTTTT
few	NA	TRBJ1-2	TRBV14	CASSPHGGVTNYGYTF	TGTGCCAGCAGCCCACATGGTGGAGTCACTAACTATGGCTACACCTTC
few	NA	TRBJ2-7	TRBV6-6	CASSYSARVDEQYF	TGTGCCAGCAGTTACTCCGCCAGGGTCGACGAGCAATACTTC
many	NA	TRBJ1-2	TRBV9	CASSVDLGASVDGYTF	TGTGCCAGCAGCGTAGATCTGGGGGCCTCTGTCGATGGCTACACCTTC
NA	NA	TRBJ2-3	TRBV11-1	CASSLAGGPTQYF	TGTGCCAGCAGCCTCGCGGGCGGGCCTACGCAGTATTTT
many	TRBD2	TRBJ2-1	TRBV7-3	CASSSGLAGFDEQFF	TGTGCCAGCAGTTCCGGACTAGCGGGTTTTGATGAGCAGTTCTTC
many	TRBD2	TRBJ2-7	TRBV6-1	CASRWTSGGEQYF	TGTGCCAGCAGATGGACTAGCGGGGGGGAGCAGTACTTC
NA	TRBD2	TRBJ2-5	TRBV5-1	CASSPGTSGGETQYF	TGCGCCAGCAGCCCCGGGACTAGCGGGGGGGAGACCCAGTACTTC
many	TRBD1	TRBJ2-5	TRBV6-5	CASRATGEQETQYF	TGTGCCAGCAGAGCGACAGGGGAGCAAGAGACCCAGTACTTC
many	NA	TRBJ1-1	TRBV30	CAWSPGENTEAFF	TGTGCCTGGTCGCCCGGGGAGAACACTGAAGCTTTCTTT
many	TRBD2	TRBJ2-1	TRBV5-4	CASSNRLSGRSSYNEQFF	TGTGCCAGCAGCAATCGTTTAAGCGGGAGGAGCTCCTACAATGAGCAGTTCTTC